A single sample gave rise to the 17 T cell receptor beta chains below, sequenced in a study of OX40 agonist ivuxolimab in advanced cancers. Measured with immunoSEQ multiplex PCR; TCRdb has only the in-frame clones, and not every one. The table lists about 34,000 clones, about nine tenths of them singletons, with 4% to 5% in the top ten. Sequencing was performed on CD4+ or CD8+ T cells sorted from blood, taken in a trial of the OX40 agonist ivuxolimab. All receptors derive from an adult with an advanced solid tumor such as melanoma, head and neck, liver or kidney cancer.

In its sample, this clone was seen a few times. V is TRBV5-6 and J is TRBJ1-1; no firm D call. The germline V gene encodes CDR1 SGHDT and CDR2 YYEEEE. The CDR3 has 13 residues. Trimming pared 3 bases from V and 1 base from J, leaving 7 bases between. CDR3 nucleotide sequence: TGTGCCAGCAGCTCGACACCGAACACTGAAGCTTTCTTT. Protein: CASSSTPNTEAFF.

The chain uses TRBV7-2 and TRBJ1-3; D possibly corresponds to TRBD1 (5 bases). The length of the CDR3 is 15 residues. V was trimmed by 2 bases and J by 4 bases, leaving 12 bases between them. Germline-derived CDR1 and CDR2 are SGHTA and FQGNSA. The CDR3 DNA is TGTGCCAGCAGCTTATCAGGGCAATACGGAAACACCATATATTTT. Its protein product is CASSLSGQYGNTIYF. The full variable domain, rest sourced from reference TRBV7-2 and TRBJ1-3, is GAGVSQSPSNKVTEKGKDVELRCDPISGHTALYWYRQSLGQGLEFLIYFQGNSAPDKSGLPSDRFSAERTGGSVSTLTIQRTQQEDSAVYLCASSLSGQYGNTIYFGEGSWLTVV.

The V call is TRBV30, the J call TRBJ1-4, with TRBD1 as a possible D gene (5 bases). The CDR3 spans 20 residues. The germline V gene encodes CDR1 GTSNPN and CDR2 SVGIG (reference sequence). V lost 0 bases, J lost 0 bases, and 23 bases lay in between. CDR3 region: CAWSVFVGRVRGATNEKLFF. The CDR3 DNA follows: TGTGCCTGGAGTGTATTCGTCGGCAGGGTTCGGGGAGCAACTAATGAAAAACTGTTTTTT.

This chain joins TRBV14 and TRBJ2-3; 10 nucleotides agree with TRBD2. V shed 3 bases and J 2 bases; nucleotides not matched to a gene: 11. The CDR3 sequence is 18 residues long. Per the germline V gene, CDR1 is SGHDN and CDR2 is FVKESK. In DNA form, the CDR3 reads TGTGCCAGCAGCCATTCCGGGACTAGCGACTCTTCCACAGATACGCAGTATTTT. It yields the protein CASSHSGTSDSSTDTQYF.

The chain joins TRBV28 to TRBJ2-1, with TRBD2 matching over 7 bases. Losses at the gene ends were 4 bases for V and 0 bases for J; bases not matched to a gene: 9. The CDR3 runs 17 residues. Germline V gene sequence: CDR1 MDHEN, CDR2 SYDVKM. CDR3 sequence: CASSWDSGLGSYNEQFF. In DNA form, the CDR3 reads TGTGCCAGCAGTTGGGATAGCGGGTTAGGCTCCTACAATGAGCAGTTCTTC.

This rearrangement joins TRBV9 to TRBJ1-1, with a possible D match to TRBD1 (6 bases). V shed 4 bases and J shed 7 bases, with 17 bases lying between them. The CDR3 contains 14 residues. The V gene's germline CDR1 is SGDLS and CDR2 YYNGEE. In DNA, the CDR3 is TGTGCCAGCAGCACCTTGACAGGAGGGGGTGAAGCTTTCTTT. This encodes CASSTLTGGGEAFF.

The chain combines TRBV18 with TRBJ1-3; D is unresolved. The CDR3 length is 14 residues. Per germline, CDR1 KGHSH and CDR2 LQKENI. Between the trimmed V and J ends, which lost 3 bases and 4 bases, there was a span of 10 bases. CDR3 sequence: CASSPSRAGNTIYF. CDR3 DNA: TGTGCCAGCTCACCGTCCCGGGCGGGAAACACCATATATTTT.

The chain joins TRBV29-1 to TRBJ2-3, with D hard to call. Deletions cut 4 bases from V and 2 bases from J, with 10 bases between. The CDR3 totals 13 residues. The germline V gene has CDR1 SQVTM and CDR2 ANQGSEA. CDR3 in amino acids: CSVAGRYTDTQYF. The CDR3 DNA sequence: TGCAGCGTTGCGGGCAGATACACAGATACGCAGTATTTT.

V usage is TRBV27 and J usage is TRBJ2-7, with 10 bases matching TRBD1. J gave up 4 bases and V 2 bases, and 14 bases lay outside the gene matches. The germline V gene has CDR1 MNHEY and CDR2 SMNVEV (reference sequence). The CDR3 is made up of 18 amino acids. The CDR3 DNA is TGTGCCAGCAGTTTAAGGGTGACAGGGGGCCCCCGGATTTACGAGCAGTACTTC. Translating it yields CASSLRVTGGPRIYEQYF.

This sequence joins TRBV10-1 and TRBJ2-1, with TRBD2 matching 13 bases. V shed 5 bases and J 9 bases; nucleotides not matched to a gene: 7. This CDR3 spans 15 amino acids. Per the germline V gene, CDR1 is WNHNN and CDR2 is SYGVQD (reference sequence). CDR3 coding DNA: TGCGCCAGCAGTCCCGGACTAGCGGGAGTAGGTGAGCAGTTCTTC. Its protein product is CASSPGLAGVGEQFF.

This chain links TRBV10-3 with TRBJ1-2; tentatively, D is TRBD1 (5 bases). CDR3 length: 14 residues. Germline CDR1 and CDR2: ENHRY and SYGVKD. V lost 0 bases to trimming and J lost 2 bases, with 7 bases between them. The CDR3 spells CAISESGGNYGYTF. CDR3 bases: TGTGCCATCAGTGAGTCGGGGGGGAACTATGGCTACACCTTC.

The J gene is TRBJ1-1, the V gene TRBV7-6, with D perhaps matching TRBD1 (5 bases). Germline assignment: CDR1 SGHVS and CDR2 FNYEAQ. This CDR3 region has 13 residues. With 6 bases removed from V and 5 bases from J, the gap between germline ends came to 13 bases. CDR3 sequence: CASRGQGVTEAFF. Here the CDR3 DNA reads TGTGCCAGCAGGGGGCAGGGAGTGACTGAAGCTTTCTTT.

The chain uses TRBV6-6 and TRBJ1-4; the match to TRBD1 covers 9 bases. There are 14 residues in the CDR3. Germline trimming cut 6 bases from V and 5 bases from J; bases unmatched to any gene: 4. CDR1 is MNHNY, CDR2 SVGAGI, per germline (reference sequence). In DNA form, the CDR3 reads TGTGCCAGCAGGAGACAGGGGGGAAATGAAAAACTGTTTTTT. Its protein product is CASRRQGGNEKLFF.

The chain is built from TRBV9 and TRBJ2-3; TRBD2 is a possible D gene (6 bases). CDR1 is SGDLS and CDR2 is YYNGEE in the germline V gene. This CDR3 contains 16 residues. Between the trimmed V and J ends, which lost 4 bases and 0 bases, there was a span of 15 bases. CDR3 residues: CASSPEEGSSTDTQYF. CDR3 sequence (DNA): TGTGCCAGCAGCCCAGAGGAGGGTTCTAGCACAGATACGCAGTATTTT.

V and J are TRBV28 and TRBJ1-1; possibly TRBD1 for D (6 bases). This CDR3 region has 15 residues. With 5 bases removed from V and 3 bases from J, the gap between germline ends came to 16 bases. Germline CDR1 and CDR2: MDHEN and SYDVKM. CDR3 nucleotides: TGTGCCAGCAGTCCCTCACTGGACAGCTACACTGAAGCTTTCTTT. It translates to CASSPSLDSYTEAFF.

This chain uses TRBV30 with TRBJ2-5; D remains ambiguous. From germline, CDR1 is GTSNPN and CDR2 SVGIG (reference sequence). V was trimmed by 0 bases and J by 0 bases, leaving 2 bases between them. This CDR3 has 12 amino acids. CDR3 in amino acids: CAWSVNQETQYF. The CDR3 bases are TGTGCCTGGAGTGTAAACCAAGAGACCCAGTACTTC.

The chain couples TRBV10-3 to TRBJ2-1, with 8 bases fitting TRBD1. The J segment lost 7 bases and the V segment lost 3 bases, leaving 11 bases of the junction unmatched. Germline V gives CDR1 ENHRY, CDR2 SYGVKD. CDR3 length: 16 amino acids. As DNA, the CDR3 is TGTGCCATCAGTGAAGGATTGGACAGGGTAAAAAATGAGCAGTTCTTC. This translates into CAISEGLDRVKNEQFF.